This T cell receptor beta chain was captured by sequencing in a study of shared clonotypes between healthy human individuals. Deep-level assay runs were performed. Generated by immunoSEQ multiplex PCR, the TCRdb table keeps only in-frame clones and is missing some. The sample shows more than 450,000 clones, 75% to 85% of them seen only once. There were no recent acute infections or vaccinations among the donors, who were healthy HIV-negative adults. Each unsorted sample relied on about 90 million PBMCs as its source of genomic DNA. This clone was observed a single time. Germline trimming cut 4 bases from V and 7 bases from J; bases unmatched to any gene: 9. The CDR3 length is 15 residues. From germline, CDR1 is SGHRS and CDR2 YFSETQ.

Material: PBMCs. This TCR was sampled from a woman in her thirties or forties in good health. Some clones in this sample may be carry-over from other donors' samples. The rearrangement links TRBV5-1 to TRBJ2-5, with 11 bases fitting TRBD1. Here the CDR3 reads CASSRGTGGSGTQYF. DNA for the CDR3: TGCGCCAGCAGCCGCGGGACAGGGGGAAGCGGGACCCAGTACTTC. Using reference TRBV5-1 and TRBJ2-5 for the parts outside the CDR3, the full variable domain is KAGVTQTPRYLIKTRGQQVTLSCSPISGHRSVSWYQQTPGQGLQFLFEYFSETQRNKGNFPGRFSGRQFSNSRSEMNVSTLELGDSALYLCASSRGTGGSGTQYFGPGTRLLVL.